These 21 T cell receptor beta chains originate from one sample sequenced in a study of blood T cell repertoires in COVID-19. Profiling relied on immunoSEQ multiplex PCR, and the TCRdb table lists in-frame clones only, not all of them. Here the sample spans about 140,000 clones, just under 90% being singletons. Sequences were obtained from peripheral blood. The receptors were gathered from a woman of 80 years or more with acute or convalescent COVID-19.

This clone was counted a single time. The V gene is TRBV5-6, the J gene TRBJ1-2; no reliable D call. Germline V gene sequence: CDR1 SGHDT, CDR2 YYEEEE. Trimming removed 1 base at V and 10 bases at J, with 8 bases between. CDR3 length: 11 residues. CDR3 DNA: TGTGCCAGCAGCTTGTTAGCAGTCTACACCTTC. This sequence encodes CASSLLAVYTF.

The V call is TRBV4-1, the J call TRBJ1-4; weak D call: TRBD1 (5 bases). V dropped 4 bases and J dropped 8 bases, with 14 bases sitting between them. CDR1 and CDR2 from the germline V gene are MGHRA and YSYEKL. The CDR3 is 14 residues long. In nucleotides, the CDR3 is TGCGCCAGCAGCCTGCAGGGATTCGGAGAAAAACTGTTTTTT. Encoded protein: CASSLQGFGEKLFF.

The chain links TRBV12-3 or TRBV12-4 to TRBJ2-7; 7 bases match TRBD1. The ends lost 6 bases at V and 3 bases at J; junction bases unmatched: 2. This CDR3 is 12 amino acids long. In DNA form, the CDR3 reads TGTGCCAGCAGCCGGGACAGCTACGAGCAGTACTTC. Translation gives CASSRDSYEQYF.

V usage is TRBV5-4 and J usage is TRBJ2-7; TRBD2 is a possible D gene (6 bases). CDR1 and CDR2 from the germline V gene are SGHNT and YYREEE (reference sequence). The CDR3 has 14 amino acids. With 0 bases removed from V and 4 bases from J, the gap between germline ends came to 11 bases. In DNA, the CDR3 is TGTGCCAGCAGCTTGGCGGAAGGGAGGTACGAGCAGTACTTC. Its protein product is CASSLAEGRYEQYF.

This clone was seen only once. The rearrangement links TRBV29-1 to TRBJ2-3; TRBD1 might be the D (7 bases). Trimming cost V 8 bases and J 2 bases, with 20 bases left between them. Germline lookup yields CDR1 SQVTM and CDR2 ANQGSEA. This CDR3 region has 15 residues. This CDR3 is CSFRGTARFTDTQYF. The DNA of the CDR3 is TGCAGCTTCCGGGGGACAGCCCGATTCACAGATACGCAGTATTTT.

This rearrangement joins TRBV18 to TRBJ1-1; D might be TRBD1 (5 bases). Germline CDR1 reads KGHSH; CDR2 reads LQKENI. This CDR3 region has 15 residues. Trimming removed 5 bases from V and 3 bases from J, with 16 bases in between. The CDR3 protein is CASSVGQSTYTEAFF. CDR3 nucleotide sequence: TGTGCCAGCTCAGTGGGGCAGAGTACCTACACTGAAGCTTTCTTT.

The chain is built from TRBV24-1 and TRBJ2-1; D is uncertain. Trimming left V 4 bases short and J 8 bases short, with 17 bases between. This CDR3 has 15 amino acids. Germline-derived CDR1 and CDR2 are KGHDR and SFDVKD. The CDR3 loop is CATSDPTGSTDEQFF. The DNA for the CDR3 is TGTGCCACCAGTGACCCGACGGGTAGTACGGATGAGCAGTTCTTC.

V usage is TRBV7-3 and J usage is TRBJ2-1; 10 nucleotides line up with TRBD1. The CDR3 sequence is 19 residues long. The germline V gene has CDR1 SGHTA and CDR2 FQGTGA. Trimming cost V 2 bases and J 1 base; bases outside gene matches: 11. In DNA, the CDR3 is TGTGCCAGCAGCTTAGCCCGGGACAGGGGAATGGGATCCTACAATGAGCAGTTCTTC. It is translated as CASSLARDRGMGSYNEQFF.

This chain uses TRBV7-9 with TRBJ1-5; possibly TRBD1 for D (6 bases). The CDR3 runs to 14 residues. V lost 6 bases and J 4 bases, leaving 13 bases between the germline ends. Germline V gene sequence: CDR1 SEHNR, CDR2 FQNEAQ (reference sequence). CDR3 sequence: CASSFWDTNQPQHF. CDR3 sequence (DNA): TGTGCCAGCAGTTTTTGGGACACTAATCAGCCCCAGCATTTT.

Regarding this clone: Other DNA sequences in this specimen translate into the identical CDR3. V usage is TRBV12-3 or TRBV12-4 and J usage is TRBJ1-1, with D possibly matching TRBD1 (6 bases). The CDR3 contains 13 residues. V was shortened by 6 bases and J by 0 bases, with 8 bases between the two germline ends. This CDR3 is CASRTGMNTEAFF. Written as DNA, the CDR3 is TGTGCCAGCAGAACAGGGATGAACACTGAAGCTTTCTTT.

The chain links TRBV6-2 or TRBV6-3 to TRBJ1-2; possibly TRBD1 for D (5 bases). The CDR3 length is 12 residues. The V gene lost 5 bases and the J gene lost 2 bases, with 6 bases spanning the gap. Germline V lookup: CDR1 MNHEY, CDR2 SVGEGT. CDR3: CASSPGNYGYTF. DNA of the CDR3: TGTGCCAGCAGTCCAGGGAACTATGGCTACACCTTC.

CDR3 nucleotides: TGCGCCAGCAGGGGGACAGGGTCGGATTCACCCCTCCACTTT. It codes for CASRGTGSDSPLHF. The genes are TRBV5-1 and TRBJ1-6; 9 bases fit TRBD1. Germline V gene lookup returns CDR1 SGHRS and CDR2 YFSETQ. Losses at the gene ends were 5 bases for V and 8 bases for J; bases not matched to a gene: 5. The CDR3 extends over 14 amino acids.

This clone showed up just a few times. V is TRBV27 and J is TRBJ2-3; D is uncertain. Germline V lookup: CDR1 MNHEY, CDR2 SMNVEV (reference sequence). Trimming left V 6 bases short and J 5 bases short, with 12 bases between. The CDR3 length is 13 residues. DNA for the CDR3: TGTGCCAGCAGGATAACCACGAGAGATACGCAGTATTTT. Protein: CASRITTRDTQYF.

V is TRBV27 and J is TRBJ1-2, with TRBD1 identical over 9 bases. Germline V gene lookup returns CDR1 MNHEY and CDR2 SMNVEV (reference sequence). The CDR3 extends over 13 amino acids. V lost 7 bases, J lost 8 bases, and 8 bases stayed unmatched. Written as DNA, the CDR3 is TGTGCCAGCAAAAAAACAGGGGGCTGGGGCTACACCTTC. Protein: CASKKTGGWGYTF.

The rearrangement joins TRBV9 to TRBJ2-3; 13 bases map to TRBD2. Per germline, CDR1 SGDLS and CDR2 YYNGEE. V shed 6 bases and J 6 bases; nucleotides not matched to a gene: 10. This CDR3 region has 16 residues. CDR3 in DNA: TGTGCCAGCACCCCTGGACTAGCGGGGGCGGGTGATACGCAGTATTTT. This encodes CASTPGLAGAGDTQYF.

V usage is TRBV11-1 and J usage is TRBJ2-7, with 10 positions matching TRBD1. The CDR3 covers 16 residues. Germline CDR1 SGHAT, CDR2 FQDESV (reference sequence). V lost 4 bases, J lost 4 bases, and 10 bases stayed unmatched. CDR3 in DNA: TGTGCCAGCAGCTACCGACAGGGGGCGCCTGGGTACGAGCAGTACTTC. Its protein product is CASSYRQGAPGYEQYF.

The chain uses TRBV19 and TRBJ2-3, with D perhaps matching TRBD2 (5 bases). V gave up 3 bases and J gave up 4 bases, with 8 bases separating them. CDR1 and CDR2 (germline): LNHDA, SQIVND (reference sequence). The CDR3 is made up of 13 amino acids. The CDR3 here is CASSIAGADTQYF. The CDR3 DNA reads TGTGCCAGTAGTATTGCCGGGGCAGATACGCAGTATTTT.

The rearrangement links TRBV9 to TRBJ1-1, with 9 bases fitting TRBD1. Trimming took 0 bases from V and 1 from J; bases not matched to a gene: 4. CDR1 is SGDLS and CDR2 is YYNGEE in the germline V gene. The CDR3 consists of 16 residues. CDR3 region: CASSVGDRVQNTEAFF. CDR3 nucleotides: TGTGCCAGCAGCGTAGGGGACAGGGTACAGAACACTGAAGCTTTCTTT. Looking up the rest from reference TRBV9 and TRBJ1-1 gives the full variable domain: DSGVTQTPKHLITATGQRVTLRCSPRSGDLSVYWYQQSLDQGLQFLIQYYNGEERAKGNILERFSAQQFPDLHSELNLSSLELGDSALYFCASSVGDRVQNTEAFFGQGTRLTVV.

The V call is TRBV18, the J call TRBJ1-5; the match to TRBD1 covers 9 bases. V lost 6 bases and J lost 5; bases outside the gene matches: 8. CDR1 and CDR2 (germline): KGHSH, LQKENI. The CDR3 loop spans 15 amino acids. This chain's CDR3 is CASSPGQGGDQPQHF. CDR3 in DNA: TGTGCCAGCTCCCCGGGACAGGGAGGCGATCAGCCCCAGCATTTT.

The rearrangement uses TRBV5-1 and TRBJ1-1; D uncertain. The germline V and J ends were trimmed by 0 bases and 0 bases, with 9 bases remaining between them. The CDR3 contains 15 residues. Germline CDR1 is SGHRS and CDR2 is YFSETQ. The CDR3 nucleotides are TGCGCCAGCAGCTTGGCCGAGACACTGAACACTGAAGCTTTCTTT. This gives the protein CASSLAETLNTEAFF.

The chain has TRBV25-1 and TRBJ2-5; D is possibly TRBD1 (6 bases). The CDR3 runs 12 residues. Trimming removed 10 bases at V and 5 bases at J, with 14 bases between. From germline, CDR1 is MGHDK and CDR2 SYGVNS. The CDR3 loop is CATQGTWETQYF. CDR3 nucleotides: TGTGCCACCCAGGGGACCTGGGAGACCCAGTACTTC.